These 5 T cell receptor beta chains originate from one sample sequenced in a study of response to subunit inactivated influenza vaccine. TCRdb reanalysed the RT-PCR reads using MiXCR and keeps one entry per CDR3 protein. Of roughly 650,000 distinct CDR3 sequences in the sample, about 15% were seen once. Sequences were derived from PBMCs from blood, sampled 14 to 15 days before vaccination. The receptors come from a man aged 45 to 65 who received an inactivated influenza vaccine.

Concerning this clonotype itself: A read error is possible here, since a much larger clone lies one base away. The rearrangement links TRBV7-2 to TRBJ2-7; maybe TRBD2 (6 bases). V lost 5 bases and J 4 bases, leaving 15 bases between the germline ends. CDR1 and CDR2 (germline): SGHTA, FQGNSA. The CDR3 sequence is 14 residues long. The DNA of the CDR3 is TGTGCCAGCAGCGGGGGGTCAGAACGATACGAGCAGTACTTC. This codes for CASSGGSERYEQYF.

The gene calls are TRBV7-9 and TRBJ2-3; a weak D match, TRBD2 (6 bases). The CDR3 totals 14 residues. V was shortened by 3 bases and J by 4 bases, with 11 bases between the two germline ends. The germline V gene has CDR1 SEHNR and CDR2 FQNEAQ (reference sequence). The CDR3 is CASSFRPSADTQYF. For the CDR3, the DNA is TGTGCCAGCAGCTTTCGCCCTAGCGCAGATACGCAGTATTTT.

This chain uses TRBV20-1 with TRBJ1-4; D call uncertain. This CDR3 region has 13 residues. Trimming removed 3 bases from V and 3 bases from J, with 8 bases in between. CDR1 and CDR2 (germline): DFQATT, SNEGSKA (reference sequence). The CDR3 spells CSASRDANEKLFF. CDR3 bases: TGCAGTGCTAGTCGTGACGCTAATGAAAAACTGTTTTTT.

This clonotype showed up just a few times. Since a much larger clone is just one base distant, this may be a read error. J is TRBJ2-7 and V is TRBV18; D perhaps matches TRBD1 (5 bases). V gave up 3 bases and J gave up 3 bases, with 9 bases separating them. The CDR3 totals 13 residues. CDR1 and CDR2 (germline): KGHSH, LQKENI. The CDR3 region is CASSPGHVYEQYF. CDR3 sequence (DNA): TGTGCCAGCTCACCTGGACACGTCTACGAGCAGTACTTC.

The chain has TRBV28 and TRBJ2-7, with TRBD2 identical over 7 bases. Trimming at V came to 3 bases and at J to 2 bases, leaving 4 bases not matched to a gene. Looked up from germline, CDR1 is MDHEN and CDR2 is SYDVKM. This CDR3 region has 14 residues. The CDR3 bases are TGTGCCAGCAGTTTCGCAGGGAGGGCCTACGAGCAGTACTTC. Protein sequence: CASSFAGRAYEQYF.